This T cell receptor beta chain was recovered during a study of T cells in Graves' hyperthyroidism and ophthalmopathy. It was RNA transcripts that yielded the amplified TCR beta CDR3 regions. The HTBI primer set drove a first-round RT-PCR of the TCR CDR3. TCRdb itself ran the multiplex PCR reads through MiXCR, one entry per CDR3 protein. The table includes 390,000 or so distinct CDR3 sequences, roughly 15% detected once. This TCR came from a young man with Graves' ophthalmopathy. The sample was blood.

The CDR3 reads CASSFADTNTGELFF. As DNA, the CDR3 is TGTGCCAGCAGCTTCGCGGATACGAACACCGGGGAGCTGTTTTTT. This chain uses TRBV7-9 with TRBJ2-2, with no clear D. The V gene lost 3 bases and the J gene lost 0 bases, with 8 bases spanning the gap. Germline values: CDR1 SEHNR, CDR2 FQNEAQ (reference sequence). CDR3 size: 15 residues.